One and the same sample provided the 9 T cell receptor beta chains below, sequenced in a study of Graves' ophthalmopathy and Graves' hyperthyroidism. RNA transcripts were the template, and TCR beta CDR3 regions were amplified from them. An opening RT-PCR round employed HTBI primers and preceded a second-round multiplex PCR. Via MiXCR, TCRdb re-called the multiplex PCR reads, giving one row per CDR3 protein. The sample holds under 350,000 distinct CDR3 sequences, about a sixth seen once. The sequenced sample was peripheral blood. The receptors stem from an adult man with Graves' ophthalmopathy.

Here the CDR3 reads CASSPRVSDGGELFF. The CDR3 DNA follows: TGTGCCAGCTCACCACGGGTTTCAGATGGCGGGGAGCTGTTTTTT. The chain couples TRBV18 to TRBJ2-2, with D unclear. Germline CDR1 reads KGHSH; CDR2 reads LQKENI. The CDR3 extends over 15 amino acids. V was cut by 1 base and J by 7 bases, with 13 bases left in between.

This clonotype came up many times. V usage is TRBV6-1 and J usage is TRBJ1-3, with D unresolved. V gave up 5 bases and J gave up 0 bases, with 11 bases separating them. CDR3 length: 15 amino acids. CDR1 is MNHNS and CDR2 is SASEGT in the germline V gene. CDR3 nucleotide sequence: TGTGCCAGCAGTCGGCAGTCGCGCTCTGGAAACACCATATATTTT. It specifies CASSRQSRSGNTIYF.

This clonotype was observed at least ten times. This chain joins TRBV6-1 and TRBJ1-5; D ambiguous. In germline, CDR1 is MNHNS, CDR2 SASEGT. The CDR3 spans 14 residues. The V end was cut by 7 bases, the J end by 3 bases, with 13 bases between. The CDR3 reads CASKETSLNQPQHF. The DNA of the CDR3 is TGTGCCAGCAAAGAGACATCCCTCAATCAGCCCCAGCATTTT.

This clonotype was detected ten times or more. The CDR3 DNA follows: TGTGCCAGCAGCCCGGACGCTCGTTCTGAAGCTTTCTTT. It yields the protein CASSPDARSEAFF. The chain has TRBV3-1 and TRBJ1-1, with D unresolved. The ends were cut back, 4 bases at V and 6 bases at J, with 12 bases in the middle. Per germline, CDR1 LGHDT and CDR2 YNNKEL (reference sequence). The CDR3 extends over 13 amino acids.

This clonotype was seen repeatedly, ten times or more. Germline is not matched at one junction end, which may reflect a read error. The chain recombines TRBV19 with TRBJ1-1; D perhaps matches TRBD1 (5 bases). The CDR3 is 15 amino acids. Germline assignment: CDR1 LNHDA and CDR2 SQIVND (reference sequence). This chain's CDR3 is CASSVGGTMNTEAFF. DNA of the CDR3: TGTGCCAGTAGTGTCGGCGGGACGATGAATACTGAAGCTTTCTTT.

V and J are TRBV28 and TRBJ2-5, with D tentatively TRBD1 (6 bases). This CDR3 spans 12 amino acids. Germline-derived CDR1 and CDR2 are MDHEN and SYDVKM. Trimming pared 9 bases from V and 3 bases from J, leaving 11 bases between. In DNA form, the CDR3 reads TGTGCCAGTACACAGGGAAAAGAGACCCAGTACTTC. Translation: CASTQGKETQYF.

This clonotype was recorded many times. The rearrangement uses TRBV5-1 and TRBJ2-5; D could derive from TRBD1 or TRBD2 (5 bases each). The CDR3 covers 11 residues. Germline loops: CDR1 SGHRS, CDR2 YFSETQ. Trimming stripped 7 bases from V and 3 bases from J, with 7 bases between. The CDR3 here is CASRGEETQYF. Here the CDR3 DNA reads TGCGCCAGCCGGGGCGAAGAGACCCAGTACTTC.

This clonotype was counted ten times or more. This chain uses TRBV7-2 with TRBJ2-4; 7 bases map to TRBD1. Germline values: CDR1 SGHTA, CDR2 FQGNSA. With V trimmed by 5 bases and J by 5 bases, 12 bases remained unmatched. This CDR3 spans 16 amino acids. Here the CDR3 DNA reads TGTGCCAGCAGCCTGGGCCAGGGGGTAGGACAAAACATTCAGTACTTC. Protein sequence: CASSLGQGVGQNIQYF.

In its sample, this clonotype was seen a few times. A much larger clone sits a single nucleotide away, making a read error possible. The CDR3: CASSRDTAYEQYF. The CDR3 DNA follows: TGTGCCAGCAGCCGGGACACCGCCTACGAGCAGTACTTC. The chain recombines TRBV12-3 or TRBV12-4 with TRBJ2-7; the D gene is possibly TRBD1 (6 bases). Trimming cost V 6 bases and J 2 bases, with 11 bases left between them. The CDR3 is 13 residues long.